This T cell receptor beta chain is drawn from a study of T cell changes during pregnancy in multiple sclerosis. The repertoire was sequenced with immunoSEQ multiplex PCR; TCRdb's copy has only in-frame clones and lacks some. Among tens of thousands of clones listed, more than 90% were seen once. A note on this clone: The same CDR3 also results from other DNA sequences found in this sample.

The sequence was obtained from a female donor with multiple sclerosis, enrolled in a pregnancy study. The sequencing used CD4+ T cells from peripheral blood mononuclear cells, collected in the second trimester of pregnancy.

CDR3 region: CASSLRGSTEAFF. The CDR3 DNA sequence: TGTGCCAGCAGTTTAAGGGGCAGCACTGAAGCTTTCTTT. This chain joins TRBV27 and TRBJ1-1, with D perhaps matching TRBD1 (5 bases). CDR1 and CDR2 (germline): MNHEY, SMNVEV (reference sequence). V dropped 2 bases and J dropped 4 bases, with 8 bases sitting between them. The CDR3 contains 13 residues.